This TCR beta chain originates from a study of blood T cell repertoires in COVID-19. Across the study: Samples representing acute and convalescent COVID-19 were sourced from the United States, Italy and Spain. Nucleic acid was either cDNA or gDNA, and it came from T cells, B-cell-depleted T cells, or PBMCs.

The authors' processing: Estimated nucleated cell counts came from reference gene primer amplification. Clones were read by immunoSEQ multiplex PCR, and TCRdb kept only the in-frame ones, dropping some. The V and J calls and clone size are taken from that table; D and trimming were inferred from the DNA. The sample gives 95,000 to 110,000 clones, approximately 88% of which show up once; roughly 29% is in the top ten. Germline assignment: CDR1 LGHDT and CDR2 YNNKEL (reference sequence). The CDR3 is made up of 14 amino acids. Trimming took off 1 base at V and 0 bases at J, with 4 bases between the two ends.

Sample: peripheral blood. This clonotype originated in a man aged 55 to 70 with acute or convalescent COVID-19. This chain links TRBV3-1 (or the pseudogene TRBV3-2) with TRBJ1-3; no definite D call. The CDR3 bases are TGTGCCAGCAGCCAAGGAGCCTCTGGAAACACCATATATTTT. It encodes CASSQGASGNTIYF.